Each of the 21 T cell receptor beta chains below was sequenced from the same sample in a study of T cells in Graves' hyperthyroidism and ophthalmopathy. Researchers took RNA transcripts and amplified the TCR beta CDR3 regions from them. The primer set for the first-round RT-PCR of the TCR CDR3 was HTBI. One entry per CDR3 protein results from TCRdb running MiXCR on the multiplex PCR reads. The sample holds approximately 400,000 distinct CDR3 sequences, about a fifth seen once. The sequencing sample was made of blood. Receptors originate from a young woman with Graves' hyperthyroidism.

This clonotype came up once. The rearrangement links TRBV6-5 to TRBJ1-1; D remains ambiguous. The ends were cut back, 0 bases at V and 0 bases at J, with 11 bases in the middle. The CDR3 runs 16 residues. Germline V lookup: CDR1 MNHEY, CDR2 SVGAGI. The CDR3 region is CASSYSRNSMNTEAFF. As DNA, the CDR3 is TGTGCCAGCAGTTACTCGCGTAACAGCATGAACACTGAAGCTTTCTTT.

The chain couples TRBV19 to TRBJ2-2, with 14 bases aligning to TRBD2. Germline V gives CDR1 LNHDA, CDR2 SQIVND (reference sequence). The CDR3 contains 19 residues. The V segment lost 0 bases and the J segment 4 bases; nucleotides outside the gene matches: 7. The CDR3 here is CASSIDRGLAGGRTGELFF. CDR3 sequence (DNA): TGTGCCAGTAGTATAGATCGAGGACTAGCGGGGGGCCGCACCGGGGAGCTGTTTTTT.

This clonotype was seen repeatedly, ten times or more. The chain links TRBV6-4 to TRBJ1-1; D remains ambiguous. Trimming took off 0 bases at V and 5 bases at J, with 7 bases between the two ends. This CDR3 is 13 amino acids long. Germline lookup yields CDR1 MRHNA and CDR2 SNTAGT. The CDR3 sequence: CASSDSWDTEAFF. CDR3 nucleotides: TGTGCCAGCAGTGACTCGTGGGATACTGAAGCTTTCTTT.

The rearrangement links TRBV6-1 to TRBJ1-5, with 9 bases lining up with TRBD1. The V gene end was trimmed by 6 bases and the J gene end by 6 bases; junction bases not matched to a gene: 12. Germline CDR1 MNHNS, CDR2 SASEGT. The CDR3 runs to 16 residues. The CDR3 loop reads CASRDLGQGQGQPQHF. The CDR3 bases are TGTGCCAGCAGGGATTTGGGACAGGGTCAGGGTCAGCCCCAGCATTTT.

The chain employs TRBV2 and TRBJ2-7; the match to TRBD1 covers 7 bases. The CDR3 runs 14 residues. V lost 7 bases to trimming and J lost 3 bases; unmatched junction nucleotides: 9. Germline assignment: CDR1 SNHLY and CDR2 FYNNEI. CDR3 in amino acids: CASTPLAGGYEQYF. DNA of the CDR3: TGTGCCAGCACCCCACTGGCAGGGGGCTACGAGCAGTACTTC.

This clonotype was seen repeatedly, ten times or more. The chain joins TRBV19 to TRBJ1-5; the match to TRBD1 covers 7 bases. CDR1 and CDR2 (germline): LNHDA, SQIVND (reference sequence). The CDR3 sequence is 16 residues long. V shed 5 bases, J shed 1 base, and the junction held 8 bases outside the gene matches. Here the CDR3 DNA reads TGTGCCAGTAGTCCCCTGACAGGGTCCAGCAATCAGCCCCAGCATTTT. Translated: CASSPLTGSSNQPQHF.

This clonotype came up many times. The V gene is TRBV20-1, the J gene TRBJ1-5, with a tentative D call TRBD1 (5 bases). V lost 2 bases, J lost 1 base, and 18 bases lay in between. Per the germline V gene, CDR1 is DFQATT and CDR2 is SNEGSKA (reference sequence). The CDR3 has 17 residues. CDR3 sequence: CSARPGMGVQSNQPQHF. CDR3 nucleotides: TGCAGTGCTAGACCCGGTATGGGGGTTCAGAGCAATCAGCCCCAGCATTTT.

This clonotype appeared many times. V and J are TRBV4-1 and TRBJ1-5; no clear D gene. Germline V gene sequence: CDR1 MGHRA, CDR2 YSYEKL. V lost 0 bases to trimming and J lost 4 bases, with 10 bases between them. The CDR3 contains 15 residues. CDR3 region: CASSQDVRGNQPQHF. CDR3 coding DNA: TGCGCCAGCAGCCAAGATGTCCGGGGTAATCAGCCCCAGCATTTT.

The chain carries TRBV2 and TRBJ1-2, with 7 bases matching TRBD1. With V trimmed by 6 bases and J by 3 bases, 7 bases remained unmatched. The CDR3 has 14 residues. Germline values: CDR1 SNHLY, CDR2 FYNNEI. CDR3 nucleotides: TGTGCCAGCAGAACCGGGACAGTGGACTATGGCTACACCTTC. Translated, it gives CASRTGTVDYGYTF.

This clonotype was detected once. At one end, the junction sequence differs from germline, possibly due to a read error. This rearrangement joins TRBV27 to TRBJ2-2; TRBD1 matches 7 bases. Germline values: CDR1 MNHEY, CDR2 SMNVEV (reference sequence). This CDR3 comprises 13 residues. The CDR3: CASSFGQVGELIF. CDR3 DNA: TGTGCCAGCAGTTTCGGACAGGTCGGGGAGCTGATTTTT.

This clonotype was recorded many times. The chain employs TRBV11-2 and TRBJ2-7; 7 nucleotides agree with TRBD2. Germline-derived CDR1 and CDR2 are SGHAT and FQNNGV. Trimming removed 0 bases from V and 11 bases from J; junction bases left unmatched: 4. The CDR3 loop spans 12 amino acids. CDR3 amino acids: CASSLERGLKYF. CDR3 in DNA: TGTGCCAGCAGCTTAGAGCGGGGACTAAAGTACTTC.

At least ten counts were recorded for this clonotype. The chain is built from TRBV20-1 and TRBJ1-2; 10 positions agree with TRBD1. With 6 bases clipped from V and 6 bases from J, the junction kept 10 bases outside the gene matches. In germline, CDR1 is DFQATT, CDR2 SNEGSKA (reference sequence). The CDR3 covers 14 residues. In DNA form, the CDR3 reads TGCAGTGCGGACAGGGGGACAGGGACGAATGGCTACACCTTC. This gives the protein CSADRGTGTNGYTF.

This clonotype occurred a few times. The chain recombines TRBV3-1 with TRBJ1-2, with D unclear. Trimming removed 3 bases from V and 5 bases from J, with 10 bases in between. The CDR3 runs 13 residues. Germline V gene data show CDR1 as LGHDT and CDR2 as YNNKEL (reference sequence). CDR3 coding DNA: TGTGCCAGCAGCCAGACCGGTCGTTATGGCTACACCTTC. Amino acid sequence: CASSQTGRYGYTF.

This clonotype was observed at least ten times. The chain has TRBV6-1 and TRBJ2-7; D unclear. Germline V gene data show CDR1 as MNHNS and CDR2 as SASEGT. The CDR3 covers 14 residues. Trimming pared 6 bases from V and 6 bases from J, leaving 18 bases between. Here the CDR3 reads CASRLVTGLSEQYF. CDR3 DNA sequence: TGTGCCAGCAGGTTGGTGACGGGTCTCAGCGAGCAGTACTTC.

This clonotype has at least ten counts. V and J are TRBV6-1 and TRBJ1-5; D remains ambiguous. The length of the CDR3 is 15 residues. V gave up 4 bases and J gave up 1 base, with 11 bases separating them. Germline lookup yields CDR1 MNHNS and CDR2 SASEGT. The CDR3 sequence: CASSGGVGSNQPQHF. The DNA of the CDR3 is TGTGCCAGCAGTGGAGGAGTTGGGAGCAATCAGCCCCAGCATTTT.

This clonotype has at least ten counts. The CDR3 nucleotides are TGTGCCACCAGCAGAGACCCCGGGGGTTGGTCTGGAAACACCATATATTTT. Translating gives CATSRDPGGWSGNTIYF. This rearrangement joins TRBV15 to TRBJ1-3; a weak D match, TRBD1 (5 bases). The CDR3 sequence is 17 residues long. Trimming removed 0 bases from V and 1 base from J, with 13 bases in between. Germline assignment: CDR1 LNHNV and CDR2 YYDKDF (reference sequence).

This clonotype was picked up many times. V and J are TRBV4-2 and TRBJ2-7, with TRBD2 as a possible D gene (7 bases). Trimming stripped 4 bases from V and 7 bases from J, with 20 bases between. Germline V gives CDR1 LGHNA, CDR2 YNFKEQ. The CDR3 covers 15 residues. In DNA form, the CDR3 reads TGTGCCAGCAGCCGACGAGGGGGGGCCTTCGGGGAGCAGTACTTC. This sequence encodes CASSRRGGAFGEQYF.

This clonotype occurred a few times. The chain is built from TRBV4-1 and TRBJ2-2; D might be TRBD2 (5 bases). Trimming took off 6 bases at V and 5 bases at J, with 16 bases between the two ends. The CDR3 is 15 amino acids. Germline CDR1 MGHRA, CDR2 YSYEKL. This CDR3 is CASRQSPGLTGELFF. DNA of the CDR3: TGCGCCAGCAGGCAGAGTCCAGGACTGACCGGGGAGCTGTTTTTT.

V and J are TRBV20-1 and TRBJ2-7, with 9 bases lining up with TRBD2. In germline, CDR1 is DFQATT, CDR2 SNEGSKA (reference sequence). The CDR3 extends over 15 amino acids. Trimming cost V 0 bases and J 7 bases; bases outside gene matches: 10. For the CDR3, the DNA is TGCAGTGCTAGAGATAGGGTAGCGGGAGTTGGTGAGCAGTACTTC. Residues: CSARDRVAGVGEQYF.

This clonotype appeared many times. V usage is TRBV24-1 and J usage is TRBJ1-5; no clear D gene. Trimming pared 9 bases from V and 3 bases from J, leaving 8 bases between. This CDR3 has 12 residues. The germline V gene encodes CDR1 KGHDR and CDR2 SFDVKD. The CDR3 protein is CATRGSNQPQHF. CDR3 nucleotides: TGTGCCACCCGTGGATCCAATCAGCCCCAGCATTTT.

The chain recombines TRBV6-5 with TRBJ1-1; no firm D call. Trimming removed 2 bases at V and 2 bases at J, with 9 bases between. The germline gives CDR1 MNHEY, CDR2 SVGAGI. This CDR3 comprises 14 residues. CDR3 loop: CASSYVGSNTEAFF. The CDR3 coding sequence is TGTGCCAGCAGTTACGTGGGGTCCAACACTGAAGCTTTCTTT.